Below, 10 T cell receptor beta chains from the same sample are listed, as sequenced in a study of blood T cell repertoires in COVID-19. This table comes from immunoSEQ multiplex PCR, and its TCRdb copy is limited to in-frame clones, with some not included. The table has around 230,000 clones, around 78% seen once. The sequenced sample consisted of peripheral blood. The receptor set was obtained from a woman between 70 and 85 years old with active or convalescent COVID-19.

The genes are TRBV18 and TRBJ2-5, with D possibly being TRBD2 (6 bases). Germline CDR1 and CDR2: KGHSH and LQKENI. The CDR3 contains 14 residues. Trimming removed 0 bases from V and 10 bases from J, with 15 bases in between. The CDR3: CASSPPAAGRGQYF. DNA of the CDR3: TGTGCCAGCTCACCACCTGCGGCGGGGAGAGGCCAGTACTTC.

This clone was recorded only once. The CDR3 sequence: CASAPPGLAGQETQYF. The CDR3 DNA reads TGTGCCAGCGCACCACCAGGACTAGCGGGCCAAGAGACCCAGTACTTC. The chain joins TRBV7-9 to TRBJ2-5, with TRBD2 matching over 11 bases. Germline V lookup: CDR1 SEHNR, CDR2 FQNEAQ (reference sequence). CDR3 length: 16 amino acids. With 8 bases clipped from V and 1 base from J, the junction kept 9 bases outside the gene matches.

V is TRBV6-1 and J is TRBJ2-3, with TRBD2 matching over 8 bases. CDR1 and CDR2 (germline): MNHNS, SASEGT. The CDR3 consists of 17 residues. J gave up 0 bases and V 4 bases, and 9 bases lay outside the gene matches. The CDR3 region is CASSANPSGPSTDTQYF. In DNA form, the CDR3 reads TGTGCCAGCAGTGCGAATCCTAGCGGGCCTAGCACAGATACGCAGTATTTT.

The rearrangement uses TRBV27 and TRBJ1-1; D is uncertain. V dropped 0 bases and J dropped 1 base, with 9 bases sitting between them. Per germline, CDR1 MNHEY and CDR2 SMNVEV (reference sequence). This CDR3 region has 15 residues. CDR3 sequence: CASSLSQATNTEAFF. The CDR3, as DNA: TGTGCCAGCAGTTTATCGCAGGCAACGAACACTGAAGCTTTCTTT.

The genes are TRBV2 and TRBJ1-2, with TRBD1 identical over 7 bases. The CDR3 sequence is 13 residues long. The V gene end was trimmed by 6 bases and the J gene end by 6 bases; junction bases not matched to a gene: 7. CDR1 and CDR2 (germline): SNHLY, FYNNEI. Here the CDR3 reads CASRADRENGYTF. The CDR3 DNA follows: TGTGCCAGCAGGGCCGACAGGGAGAATGGCTACACCTTC. The full variable domain, its missing parts supplied by reference TRBV2 and TRBJ1-2, is EPEVTQTPSHQVTQMGQEVILRCVPISNHLYFYWYRQILGQKVEFLVSFYNNEISEKSEIFDDQFSVERPDGSNFTLKIRSTKLEDSAMYFCASRADRENGYTFGSGTRLTVV.

The chain carries TRBV7-2 and TRBJ1-2; 7 bases line up with TRBD1. This CDR3 is 13 amino acids long. J lost 5 bases, V lost 5 bases, and 5 bases had no gene match. Germline lookup yields CDR1 SGHTA and CDR2 FQGNSA. The CDR3 nucleotides read TGTGCCAGCAGCCCGGGGACAGAATATGGCTACACCTTC. It specifies CASSPGTEYGYTF.

The chain couples TRBV6-5 to TRBJ1-2; 7 bases map to TRBD1. The CDR3 is 15 residues long. In germline, CDR1 is MNHEY, CDR2 SVGAGI. V lost 7 bases, J lost 0 bases, and 8 bases stayed unmatched. CDR3 sequence: CASNTAGGTNYGYTF. CDR3 in DNA: TGTGCCAGCAATACGGCAGGGGGAACTAACTATGGCTACACCTTC.

Many counts were recorded for this clone. The chain employs TRBV12-5 and TRBJ2-1; D remains ambiguous. This CDR3 region has 12 residues. The V end lost 7 bases, the J end lost 5 bases, and 9 bases lay between the germline ends. CDR1 is LGHNT and CDR2 is FRNRAP in the germline V gene. The CDR3 nucleotides read TGTGCTAGTGCCAAAAGCGACAATGAGCAGTTCTTC. It specifies CASAKSDNEQFF.

This rearrangement joins TRBV30 to TRBJ1-1; unclear D gene. CDR3 length equals 11 residues. Germline-derived CDR1 and CDR2 are GTSNPN and SVGIG (reference sequence). V was clipped by 2 bases and J by 10 bases, with 11 bases between them. CDR3: CAWSFSRGAFF. The CDR3 DNA reads as TGTGCCTGGAGTTTTAGCCGGGGAGCTTTCTTT.

The V gene is TRBV6-2 or TRBV6-3, the J gene TRBJ2-2; D not resolved. The CDR3 spans 17 residues. Trimming removed 5 bases from V and 6 bases from J, with 22 bases in between. The germline V gene encodes CDR1 MNHEY and CDR2 SVGEGT. This CDR3 is CASSPFETLSVAGELFF. CDR3 coding DNA: TGTGCCAGCAGTCCCTTCGAAACCTTAAGTGTAGCCGGGGAGCTGTTTTTT.